These 16 T cell receptor beta chains were sequenced from one sample in a study of blood T cell repertoires in COVID-19. Libraries were prepared by immunoSEQ multiplex PCR; TCRdb keeps only in-frame clonotypes and omits some of them. The sample records about 190,000 clones, about nine tenths being singletons. Sample: peripheral blood. The source is a man aged 25 to 40 with acute or convalescent COVID-19.

The gene calls are TRBV5-4 and TRBJ2-7; D perhaps matches TRBD1 (5 bases). CDR3 length equals 12 residues. Per the germline V gene, CDR1 is SGHNT and CDR2 is YYREEE (reference sequence). The ends were cut back, 1 base at V and 4 bases at J, with 6 bases in the middle. The CDR3 protein is CASSLSGYEQYF. The CDR3 nucleotides read TGTGCCAGCAGCTTGTCAGGGTACGAGCAGTACTTC.

The gene calls are TRBV19 and TRBJ2-5; possibly TRBD2 for D (6 bases). The CDR3 runs 16 residues. Trimming took 2 bases from V and 0 from J, leaving 13 bases between them. Germline V gene data show CDR1 as LNHDA and CDR2 as SQIVND (reference sequence). CDR3 sequence reads: CASSITSRGNQETQYF. The CDR3 coding sequence is TGTGCCAGTAGTATAACTAGCCGGGGCAACCAAGAGACCCAGTACTTC. Based on the CDR3 plus reference TRBV19 and TRBJ2-5, the full variable domain is DGGITQSPKYLFRKEGQNVTLSCEQNLNHDAMYWYRQDPGQGLRLIYYSQIVNDFQKGDIAEGYSVSREKKESFPLTVTSAQKNPTAFYLCASSITSRGNQETQYFGPGTRLLVL.

This clone was detected once. The V gene is TRBV5-4, the J gene TRBJ2-7; 10 bases are a match to TRBD2. Trimming removed 4 bases from V and 6 bases from J; junction bases left unmatched: 7. Germline CDR1 SGHNT, CDR2 YYREEE (reference sequence). The CDR3 contains 14 residues. This CDR3 reads CASSRAGGPGEQYF. CDR3 coding DNA: TGTGCCAGCAGCCGAGCGGGGGGGCCTGGCGAGCAGTACTTC.

The genes are TRBV11-3 and TRBJ2-3; 8 nucleotides agree with TRBD2. The length of the CDR3 is 15 residues. The V segment lost 4 bases and the J segment 3 bases; nucleotides outside the gene matches: 6. Germline-derived CDR1 and CDR2 are SGHNT and YENEEA. CDR3 bases: TGTGCCAGCAGCTCTCCGGGACTAGTAACAGATACGCAGTATTTT. It is translated as CASSSPGLVTDTQYF.

In its sample, this clone was seen once. The J gene is TRBJ2-7, the V gene TRBV19; TRBD1 matches at 7 bases. CDR3 size: 15 residues. Trimming at V came to 5 bases and at J to 2 bases, leaving 9 bases not matched to a gene. Germline CDR1 reads LNHDA; CDR2 reads SQIVND (reference sequence). The CDR3 coding sequence is TGTGCCAGTAGTGTCGTCAGGGACAGAGCCTACGAGCAGTACTTC. Encoded protein: CASSVVRDRAYEQYF.

The genes are TRBV5-8 and TRBJ2-5; 7 bases agree with TRBD1. There are 14 residues in the CDR3. The germline V gene has CDR1 SGHTS and CDR2 YDEGEE. V shed 2 bases and J 1 base; nucleotides not matched to a gene: 2. For the CDR3, the DNA is TGTGCCAGCAGCTTTTGGGACAGCCAAGAGACCCAGTACTTC. Protein: CASSFWDSQETQYF.

The CDR3 sequence: CASSYSGTVEKLFF. DNA of the CDR3: TGTGCCAGCAGCTACTCCGGGACAGTGGAAAAACTGTTTTTT. This sequence joins TRBV7-9 and TRBJ1-4, with 7 bases that match TRBD1. The germline V gene encodes CDR1 SEHNR and CDR2 FQNEAQ (reference sequence). With 4 bases clipped from V and 8 bases from J, the junction kept 7 bases outside the gene matches. This CDR3 is built from 14 residues.

V usage is TRBV18 and J usage is TRBJ2-2; D is possibly TRBD1 (6 bases). The germline gives CDR1 KGHSH, CDR2 LQKENI. The CDR3 extends over 16 amino acids. V lost 8 bases, J lost 0 bases, and 16 bases lay in between. The CDR3 nucleotides read TGTGCCAGCGCAAAAACCGGGACAACGAACACCGGGGAGCTGTTTTTT. Protein: CASAKTGTTNTGELFF. The complete variable domain, with remaining parts taken from reference TRBV18 and TRBJ2-2, reads NAGVMQNPRHLVRRRGQEARLRCSPMKGHSHVYWYRQLPEEGLKFMVYLQKENIIDESGMPKERFSAEFPKEGPSILRIQQVVRGDSAAYFCASAKTGTTNTGELFFGEGSRLTVL.

The rearrangement links TRBV18 to TRBJ1-2; 8 positions agree with TRBD1. The germline CDR1 and CDR2 sequences are KGHSH and LQKENI. The CDR3 is made up of 12 amino acids. The trim removed 3 bases at V and 6 bases at J, leaving 0 bases unmatched. The CDR3 sequence: CASSPTGDGYTF. The DNA for the CDR3 is TGTGCCAGCTCACCGACAGGGGATGGCTACACCTTC. The variable domain in full, completed from reference TRBV18 and TRBJ1-2, reads NAGVMQNPRHLVRRRGQEARLRCSPMKGHSHVYWYRQLPEEGLKFMVYLQKENIIDESGMPKERFSAEFPKEGPSILRIQQVVRGDSAAYFCASSPTGDGYTFGSGTRLTVV.

The J gene is TRBJ2-5, the V gene TRBV7-3; TRBD2 is a possible D gene (5 bases). CDR1 and CDR2 (germline): SGHTA, FQGTGA. Deletions cut 5 bases from V and 4 bases from J, with 17 bases between. CDR3 length: 15 residues. CDR3 loop: CASSLASRFGETQYF. The CDR3 DNA reads as TGTGCCAGCAGCCTAGCATCTCGTTTTGGAGAGACCCAGTACTTC.

This chain links TRBV6-5 with TRBJ1-2; no clear D gene. CDR1 MNHEY and CDR2 SVGAGI come from the germline V gene. V lost 5 bases to trimming and J lost 6 bases, with 10 bases between them. CDR3 length: 12 amino acids. CDR3 bases: TGTGCCAGCAGTCGGGTCGGGAATGGCTACACCTTC. Residues: CASSRVGNGYTF.

This CDR3 is CASSKTRNYGYTF. The CDR3 DNA follows: TGTGCCAGCAGCAAAACACGTAACTATGGCTACACCTTC. The V call is TRBV12-3 or TRBV12-4, the J call TRBJ1-2; D is unresolved. The CDR3 spans 13 residues. The V gene lost 6 bases and the J gene lost 1 base, with 9 bases spanning the gap.

The chain is built from TRBV27 and TRBJ1-5; a weak D match, TRBD1 (5 bases). Germline CDR1 reads MNHEY; CDR2 reads SMNVEV (reference sequence). This CDR3 comprises 14 residues. Trimming took 2 bases from V and 2 from J, leaving 7 bases between them. Here the CDR3 DNA reads TGTGCCAGCAGTTTAGGAGGGGGCAATCAGCCCCAGCATTTT. Its protein product is CASSLGGGNQPQHF.

The V gene is TRBV3-1 (or the pseudogene TRBV3-2), the J gene TRBJ1-5; TRBD1 matches 7 bases. Germline V gives CDR1 LGHDT, CDR2 YNNKEL (reference sequence). V was clipped by 7 bases and J by 0 bases; unmatched bases: 6. This CDR3 contains 15 residues. CDR3 DNA: TGTGCCAGCAAGGACAGGTGGGATAGCAATCAGCCCCAGCATTTT. This codes for CASKDRWDSNQPQHF.

J is TRBJ1-1 and V is TRBV18; TRBD1 matches at 7 bases. The germline CDR1 and CDR2 sequences are KGHSH and LQKENI. Trimming at V came to 1 base and at J to 6 bases, leaving 5 bases not matched to a gene. The CDR3 has 14 amino acids. The CDR3 protein is CASSPQGARAEAFF. The DNA of the CDR3 is TGTGCCAGCTCACCACAGGGGGCTAGGGCTGAAGCTTTCTTT. Full variable domain (remainder filled in from reference TRBV18 and TRBJ1-1): NAGVMQNPRHLVRRRGQEARLRCSPMKGHSHVYWYRQLPEEGLKFMVYLQKENIIDESGMPKERFSAEFPKEGPSILRIQQVVRGDSAAYFCASSPQGARAEAFFGQGTRLTVV.

Only a few counts were recorded for this clone. The CDR3 nucleotides are TGTGCCAGCAGCTTGCCTAGCGGGAGTGGCACAGATACGCAGTATTTT. Its protein product is CASSLPSGSGTDTQYF. This sequence joins TRBV7-9 and TRBJ2-3; 10 bases are shared with TRBD2. CDR3 length: 16 amino acids. The germline gives CDR1 SEHNR, CDR2 FQNEAQ (reference sequence). The ends lost 3 bases at V and 1 base at J; junction bases unmatched: 4.